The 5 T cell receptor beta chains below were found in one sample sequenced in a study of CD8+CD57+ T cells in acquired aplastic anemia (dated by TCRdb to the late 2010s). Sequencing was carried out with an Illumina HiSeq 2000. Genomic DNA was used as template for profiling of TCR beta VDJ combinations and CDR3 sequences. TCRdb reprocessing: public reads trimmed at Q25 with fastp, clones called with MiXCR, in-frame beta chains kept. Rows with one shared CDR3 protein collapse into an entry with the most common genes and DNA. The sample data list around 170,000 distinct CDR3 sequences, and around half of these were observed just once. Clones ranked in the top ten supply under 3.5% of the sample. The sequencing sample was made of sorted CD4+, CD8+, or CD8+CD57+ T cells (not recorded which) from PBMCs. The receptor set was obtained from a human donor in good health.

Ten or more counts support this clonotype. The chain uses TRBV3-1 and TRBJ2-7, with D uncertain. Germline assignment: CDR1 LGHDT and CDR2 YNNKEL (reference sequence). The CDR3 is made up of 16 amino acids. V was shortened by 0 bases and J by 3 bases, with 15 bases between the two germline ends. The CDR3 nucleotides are TGTGCCAGCAGCCAAGAGGGTCGGGTTAGCCGCTACGAGCAGTACTTC. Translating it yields CASSQEGRVSRYEQYF.

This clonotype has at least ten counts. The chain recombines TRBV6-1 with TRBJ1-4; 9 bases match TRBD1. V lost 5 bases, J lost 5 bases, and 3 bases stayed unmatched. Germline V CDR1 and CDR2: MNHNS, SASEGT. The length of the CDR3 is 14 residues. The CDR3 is CASSQGTGNEKLFF. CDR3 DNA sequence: TGTGCCAGCAGTCAAGGGACAGGGAATGAAAAACTGTTTTTT.

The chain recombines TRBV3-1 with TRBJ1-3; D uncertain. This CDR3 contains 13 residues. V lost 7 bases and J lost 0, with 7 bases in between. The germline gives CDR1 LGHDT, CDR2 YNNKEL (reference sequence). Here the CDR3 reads CASNGDSGNTIYF. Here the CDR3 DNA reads TGTGCCAGCAACGGGGACTCTGGAAACACCATATATTTT. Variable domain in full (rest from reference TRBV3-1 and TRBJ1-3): DTAVSQTPKYLVTQMGNDKSIKCEQNLGHDTMYWYKQDSKKFLKIMFSYNNKELIINETVPNRFSPKSPDKAHLNLHINSLELGDSAVYFCASNGDSGNTIYFGEGSWLTVV.

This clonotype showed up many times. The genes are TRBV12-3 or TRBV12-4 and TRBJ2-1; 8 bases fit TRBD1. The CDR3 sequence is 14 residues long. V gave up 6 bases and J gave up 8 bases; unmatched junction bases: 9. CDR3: CASSRDRGRDEQFF. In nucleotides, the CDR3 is TGTGCCAGCAGCCGCGACAGGGGCAGGGATGAGCAGTTCTTC.

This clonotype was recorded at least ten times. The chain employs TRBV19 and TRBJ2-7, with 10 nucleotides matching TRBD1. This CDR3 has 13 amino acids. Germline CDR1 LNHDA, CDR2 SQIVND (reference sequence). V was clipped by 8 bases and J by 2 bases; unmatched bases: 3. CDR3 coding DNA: TGTGCCAGTGCGGACAGGGGGACCTACGAGCAGTACTTC. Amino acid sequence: CASADRGTYEQYF.